One sample yielded the 19 T cell receptor beta chains listed below, sequenced in a study of Ad26.COV2.S vaccination and SARS-CoV-2 variants. This sample's treatment: roughly 19 received Ad26.COV2.S at low or high dose, single or two shots; about 5 received placebo; per-sample allocation not given. Repertoires come from day 63 after the first vaccine or placebo injection. The method was immunoSEQ multiplex PCR; TCRdb's version includes in-frame clones alone and lacks a portion of them. The top ten hold approximately 3.7% of the sample, which has about 410,000 clones, roughly nine tenths seen once. Sequencing was performed on peripheral blood, taken in a trial of Ad26.COV2.S vaccine versus placebo. The receptors here all came from a person between 18 and 60 years old who received the Ad26.COV2.S COVID-19 vaccine or a placebo.

V is TRBV28 and J is TRBJ1-6, with TRBD1 matching 8 bases. The CDR3 is made up of 18 amino acids. With 5 bases clipped from V and 7 bases from J, the junction kept 16 bases outside the gene matches. The germline gives CDR1 MDHEN, CDR2 SYDVKM. The CDR3 DNA is TGTGCCAGCAGTCCACCCGGCCCCCGACAGGGGCGAAATTCACCCCTCCACTTT. Protein sequence: CASSPPGPRQGRNSPLHF. Full variable domain (missing parts from reference TRBV28 and TRBJ1-6): DVKVTQSSRYLVKRTGEKVFLECVQDMDHENMFWYRQDPGLGLRLIYFSYDVKMKEKGDIPEGYSVSREKKERFSLILESASTNQTSMYLCASSPPGPRQGRNSPLHFGNGTRLTVT.

The chain links TRBV10-3 to TRBJ2-3; TRBD2 matches at 11 bases. The germline V gene encodes CDR1 ENHRY and CDR2 SYGVKD. V lost 2 bases, J lost 7 bases, and 5 bases stayed unmatched. This CDR3 contains 15 residues. The CDR3 sequence is CAISEGSGGANTQYF. The CDR3 DNA reads as TGTGCCATCAGTGAGGGTAGCGGGGGGGCGAATACGCAGTATTTT.

This rearrangement joins TRBV10-2 to TRBJ1-5; 7 positions match TRBD1. The junction had 6 bases not matched to a gene; V was cut back by 4 bases and J by 6 bases. CDR1 is WSHSY, CDR2 SAAADI, per germline. There are 14 residues in the CDR3. The CDR3 loop is CASSGQGPSQPQHF. Here the CDR3 DNA reads TGCGCCAGCAGTGGACAGGGACCGAGTCAGCCCCAGCATTTT.

J is TRBJ1-2 and V is TRBV19; TRBD1 matches at 7 bases. The germline gives CDR1 LNHDA, CDR2 SQIVND (reference sequence). The ends lost 6 bases at V and 0 bases at J; junction bases unmatched: 7. The CDR3 spans 15 residues. Here the CDR3 DNA reads TGTGCCAGTAGATTCGGACAGGCGCCTAACTATGGCTACACCTTC. Translating it yields CASRFGQAPNYGYTF.

V gene TRBV11-2 combines with J gene TRBJ2-2, with 7 bases that match TRBD1. From germline, CDR1 is SGHAT and CDR2 FQNNGV. The CDR3 covers 13 residues. V trimming: 5 bases; J trimming: 6 bases; junction bases outside the gene matches: 3. CDR3 amino acids: CASSIDRAGELFF. The CDR3 DNA reads as TGTGCCAGCAGCATCGACAGGGCCGGGGAGCTGTTTTTT.

The CDR3 spells CASSPGGGLSNQPQHF. CDR3 DNA sequence: TGTGCCAGTAGCCCCGGGGGGGGGCTGAGCAATCAGCCCCAGCATTTT. This chain links TRBV19 with TRBJ1-5, with D possibly matching TRBD1 (6 bases). The V and J ends lost 6 bases and 1 base respectively, with 16 bases between them. Germline assignment: CDR1 LNHDA and CDR2 SQIVND (reference sequence). CDR3 length: 16 amino acids.

This sequence joins TRBV19 and TRBJ2-3, with D perhaps given as TRBD1 or TRBD2 (5 bases each). The germline V gene encodes CDR1 LNHDA and CDR2 SQIVND (reference sequence). V lost 2 bases and J lost 3, with 12 bases in between. The CDR3 extends over 15 amino acids. CDR3 amino acids: CASSIRFGATDTQYF. The CDR3 nucleotides are TGTGCCAGTAGTATAAGGTTCGGGGCAACAGATACGCAGTATTTT.

This chain joins TRBV5-1 and TRBJ2-1; D is undetermined. V was clipped by 4 bases and J by 4 bases, with 12 bases between them. CDR3 size: 14 residues. CDR1 and CDR2 (germline): SGHRS, YFSETQ. Written as DNA, the CDR3 is TGCGCCAGCAGCCACCGAGCAAGTTACAATGAGCAGTTCTTC. It yields the protein CASSHRASYNEQFF.

The chain joins TRBV7-2 to TRBJ2-5, with a possible D match to TRBD2 (5 bases). The CDR3 runs to 15 residues. Germline-derived CDR1 and CDR2 are SGHTA and FQGNSA. Trimming pared 0 bases from V and 6 bases from J, leaving 14 bases between. CDR3 bases: TGTGCCAGCAGCTTAGCCGGCAGGACGACTAAGACCCAGTACTTC. This gives the protein CASSLAGRTTKTQYF.

J is TRBJ2-3 and V is TRBV14, with 7 positions matching TRBD1. This CDR3 is built from 14 residues. Germline lookup yields CDR1 SGHDN and CDR2 FVKESK. Trimming at V came to 8 bases and at J to 6 bases, leaving 11 bases not matched to a gene. The CDR3 bases are TGTGCCAGCTCCCGGGACAGAGTAACGGATACGCAGTATTTT. As protein: CASSRDRVTDTQYF. The full variable domain, with the rest looked up from reference TRBV14 and TRBJ2-3, is EAGVTQFPSHSVIEKGQTVTLRCDPISGHDNLYWYRRVMGKEIKFLLHFVKESKQDESGMPNNRFLAERTGGTYSTLKVQPAELEDSGVYFCASSRDRVTDTQYFGPGTRLTVL.

This chain joins TRBV6-5 and TRBJ2-7; no reliable D call. Deletions cut 4 bases from V and 3 bases from J, with 10 bases between. Germline V gene lookup returns CDR1 MNHEY and CDR2 SVGAGI. The CDR3 spans 13 residues. The CDR3: CASSSDTFYEQYF. The CDR3 nucleotides read TGTGCCAGCAGTTCCGACACTTTCTACGAGCAGTACTTC.

The rearrangement uses TRBV5-1 and TRBJ2-7; D is unresolved. Per germline, CDR1 SGHRS and CDR2 YFSETQ. This CDR3 spans 12 amino acids. V dropped 0 bases and J dropped 6 bases, with 7 bases sitting between them. CDR3 sequence reads: CASSLDSFEQYF. The CDR3 coding sequence is TGCGCCAGCAGCTTGGATTCATTCGAGCAGTACTTC. Full variable domain (outside the CDR3, taken from reference TRBV5-1 and TRBJ2-7): KAGVTQTPRYLIKTRGQQVTLSCSPISGHRSVSWYQQTPGQGLQFLFEYFSETQRNKGNFPGRFSGRQFSNSRSEMNVSTLELGDSALYLCASSLDSFEQYFGPGTRLTVT.

The chain is built from TRBV10-3 and TRBJ1-4, with D perhaps TRBD1 (5 bases). The germline V gene encodes CDR1 ENHRY and CDR2 SYGVKD. The V end lost 10 bases, the J end lost 8 bases, and 17 bases lay between the germline ends. The CDR3 has 13 residues. The CDR3 reads CATGAGSGEKLFF. The DNA of the CDR3 is TGTGCCACCGGGGCGGGGAGTGGCGAAAAACTGTTTTTT.

V and J are TRBV19 and TRBJ1-4; TRBD1 agrees at 7 bases. V lost 5 bases, J lost 8 bases, and 14 bases stayed unmatched. This CDR3 comprises 16 residues. Germline V gene data show CDR1 as LNHDA and CDR2 as SQIVND (reference sequence). The CDR3, as DNA: TGTGCCAGTAGTGAGACTCAGGGGGGGGCAAAAGAAAAACTGTTTTTT. Translation gives CASSETQGGAKEKLFF.

This clone was observed once. J is TRBJ2-5 and V is TRBV6-1; unclear D gene. The CDR3 consists of 16 residues. In germline, CDR1 is MNHNS, CDR2 SASEGT. Trimming removed 3 bases at V and 7 bases at J, with 21 bases between. The CDR3 loop reads CASSDPPNRLLGTQYF. The CDR3 DNA is TGTGCCAGCAGTGACCCCCCGAACAGACTCCTTGGGACCCAGTACTTC.

This CDR3 is CASSLGASGGLNTQYF. The CDR3 DNA follows: TGTGCCAGCAGCTTAGGGGCTAGCGGGGGGCTGAATACGCAGTATTTT. The gene calls are TRBV7-2 and TRBJ2-3, with TRBD2 matching 11 bases. In germline, CDR1 is SGHTA, CDR2 FQGNSA. CDR3 size: 16 residues. J was trimmed by 7 bases and V by 1 base; bases with no gene match: 7.

V usage is TRBV12-3 or TRBV12-4 and J usage is TRBJ2-7, with D perhaps TRBD1 or TRBD2 (5 bases each). Trimming pared 3 bases from V and 5 bases from J, leaving 11 bases between. CDR3 size: 13 residues. CDR3 loop: CASSLVEGNEQYF. The DNA for the CDR3 is TGTGCCAGCAGTTTGGTTGAGGGGAACGAGCAGTACTTC.

This clone was found a few times. V gene TRBV7-8 combines with J gene TRBJ2-3; 8 nucleotides align to TRBD1. Germline loops: CDR1 SGHVS, CDR2 FQNEAQ. The CDR3 covers 16 residues. The V gene end was trimmed by 2 bases and the J gene end by 5 bases; junction bases not matched to a gene: 9. In DNA, the CDR3 is TGTGCCAGCAGCTTAAGACGACAGGGGTTTAGAGATACGCAGTATTTT. Protein: CASSLRRQGFRDTQYF. Full variable domain (outside the CDR3, taken from reference TRBV7-8 and TRBJ2-3): GAGVSQSPRYKVAKRGQDVALRCDPISGHVSLFWYQQALGQGPEFLTYFQNEAQLDKSGLPSDRFFAERPEGSVSTLKIQRTQQEDSAVYLCASSLRRQGFRDTQYFGPGTRLTVL.

This chain connects TRBV10-3 to TRBJ2-5; TRBD1 is a possible D gene (7 bases). This CDR3 is built from 12 residues. Trimming cost V 11 bases and J 3 bases, with 13 bases left between them. Germline-derived CDR1 and CDR2 are ENHRY and SYGVKD. The CDR3 sequence: CAVRGTEETQYF. The CDR3 region has the DNA TGTGCCGTTCGGGGGACAGAAGAGACCCAGTACTTC.